These 6 T cell receptor beta chains were sequenced from one sample in a study of tumor-infiltrating lymphocytes in primary liver carcinoma. The researchers produced TCR beta cDNA from roughly 550 ng total RNA with a constant-region primer. Nested multiplex PCR, run for three rounds with slightly modified ARM-PCR, yielded TCR beta libraries. Forward primers for TRBV1-TRBV30 and a C-beta reverse primer served the first two PCR rounds, at 10 cycles each. MiXCR was run by TCRdb on the multiplex PCR reads, yielding one entry per CDR3 protein. Among around 79,000 distinct CDR3 sequences, roughly 72% were seen once, and the ten largest hold more than 25%. Joint extraction of RNA and DNA used roughly 19-32 mg of bulk tissue that was unsorted. Sequencing input: tumor-adjacent normal liver tissue. The receptor set was obtained from a man aged 35 to 55 with primary liver carcinoma and hepatitis B virus infection.

In the case of this clonotype: With a much larger clone just one base away, this may be a read error. This chain links TRBV6-6 with TRBJ2-7, with 9 bases lining up with TRBD1. The CDR3 contains 16 residues. The ends lost 7 bases at V and 4 bases at J; junction bases unmatched: 14. CDR1 MNHNY and CDR2 SVGAGI come from the germline V gene (reference sequence). The CDR3 reads CASTSISGTGWYEQYF. The CDR3 DNA reads as TGTGCCAGCACTTCCATTTCGGGGACAGGGTGGTACGAGCAGTACTTC.

Of note for this clonotype: One end of the junction is discordant with germline, which a read error may explain. J is TRBJ2-7 and V is TRBV4-1; 13 bases align to TRBD2. The CDR3 loop spans 15 amino acids. CDR1 is MGHRA and CDR2 is YSYEKL in the germline V gene. CDR3 region: CARSQELAGGYELYF. The CDR3 DNA is TGCGCCAGGAGCCAAGAACTAGCGGGAGGGTACGAGCTGTACTTC.

For this clonotype: One end of the junction varies from germline; a read error may be responsible. This chain uses TRBV6-6 with TRBJ2-3; maybe TRBD1 (5 bases). This CDR3 is 15 amino acids long. Germline CDR1 reads MNHNY; CDR2 reads SVGAGI (reference sequence). The CDR3 DNA follows: TGTGCCAGCACTGACTTGGGGTGGGGCACAGAAACGCAGTATTTT. Protein sequence: CASTDLGWGTETQYF.

With respect to this clonotype: It may be a read error: a sequence one base away is much more abundant. V usage is TRBV5-1 and J usage is TRBJ2-5; possibly TRBD2 for D (5 bases). Germline V gives CDR1 SGHRS, CDR2 YFSETQ. There are 16 residues in the CDR3. The DNA for the CDR3 is TGCGCCATCAGCATCGACAAGAGCGGAAGCCAAGAGACCCAGTACTTC. Translated: CAISIDKSGSQETQYF.

The chain carries TRBV11-2 and TRBJ2-5, with D perhaps TRBD1 (5 bases). Germline lookup yields CDR1 SGHAT and CDR2 FQNNGV. This CDR3 is built from 15 residues. With 5 bases removed from V and 7 bases from J, the gap between germline ends came to 20 bases. DNA for the CDR3: TGTGCCAGCAGCCAAGACCGTGACAGACAAACGACCCAGTACTTC. Translated: CASSQDRDRQTTQYF.

Details on this clonotype: At one end the junction does not follow the germline gene, possibly because of a read error. This chain links TRBV6-5 with TRBJ2-2; 10 bases are a match to TRBD1. In germline, CDR1 is MNHEY, CDR2 SVGAGI. The CDR3 is made up of 15 amino acids. The CDR3 protein is CANRQRQGAAGELSF. In nucleotides, the CDR3 is TGTGCCAACAGACAGAGACAGGGGGCGGCCGGGGAGCTGTCTTTT.